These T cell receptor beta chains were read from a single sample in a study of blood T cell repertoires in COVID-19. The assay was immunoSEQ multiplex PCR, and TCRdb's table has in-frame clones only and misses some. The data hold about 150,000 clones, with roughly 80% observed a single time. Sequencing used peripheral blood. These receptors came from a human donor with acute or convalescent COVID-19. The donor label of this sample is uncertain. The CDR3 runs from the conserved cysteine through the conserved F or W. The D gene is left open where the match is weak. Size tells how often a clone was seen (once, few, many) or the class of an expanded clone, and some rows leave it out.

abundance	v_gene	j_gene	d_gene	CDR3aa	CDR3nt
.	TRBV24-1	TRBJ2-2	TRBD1	CATSDPPRGTGELFF	TGTGCCACCAGTGATCCCCCCAGGGGGACCGGGGAGCTGTTTTTT
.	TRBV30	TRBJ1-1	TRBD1	CAWSLTGASLNTEAFF	TGTGCCTGGAGTTTAACAGGGGCTTCCTTGAACACTGAAGCTTTCTTT
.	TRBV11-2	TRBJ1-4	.	CASSGGWTAEKLFF	TGTGCCAGCAGCGGGGGGTGGACCGCTGAAAAACTGTTTTTT
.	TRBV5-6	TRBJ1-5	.	CASSRTESNQPQHF	TGTGCCAGCAGCCGGACAGAGAGCAATCAGCCCCAGCATTTT
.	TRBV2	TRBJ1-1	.	CASSYRKVGTEAFF	TGTGCCAGCAGCTACAGAAAGGTCGGCACTGAAGCTTTCTTT
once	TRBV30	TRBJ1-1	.	CAWTEALTEAFF	TGTGCCTGGACGGAGGCTCTAACTGAAGCTTTCTTT
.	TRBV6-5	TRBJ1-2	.	CASSPLVRVPYGYTF	TGTGCCAGCAGTCCCCTTGTGAGGGTCCCCTATGGCTACACCTTC
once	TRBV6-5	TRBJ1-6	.	CASSSSGGSRNSPLHF	TGTGCCAGCAGTTCGTCGGGGGGTTCGAGGAATTCACCCCTCCACTTT
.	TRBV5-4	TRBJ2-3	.	CASSFRSQTTDTQYF	TGTGCCAGCAGCTTCCGGAGCCAAACCACAGATACGCAGTATTTT
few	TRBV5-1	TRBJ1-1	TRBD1	CASSETGAKGVYAEAFF	TGCGCCAGCAGCGAGACAGGGGCTAAGGGGGTCTACGCTGAAGCTTTCTTT
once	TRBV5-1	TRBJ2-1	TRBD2	CASSPLLAGLDNEQFF	TGCGCCAGCAGCCCGCTCCTAGCGGGACTTGACAATGAGCAGTTCTTC
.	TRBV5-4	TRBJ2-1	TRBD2	CASSSAGLADNEQFF	TGTGCCAGCAGCTCCGCAGGACTAGCTGACAATGAGCAGTTCTTC
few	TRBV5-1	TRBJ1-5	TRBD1	CASLGQDNQPQHF	TGCGCCAGCCTAGGACAGGACAATCAGCCCCAGCATTTT
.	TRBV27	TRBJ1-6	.	CASSLQGLSSYNSPLHF	TGTGCCAGCAGTTTACAGGGGCTGAGCTCCTATAATTCACCCCTCCACTTT
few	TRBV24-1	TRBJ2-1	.	CATGTSSGSYNEQFF	TGTGCCACCGGGACTTCTTCGGGCTCCTACAATGAGCAGTTCTTC
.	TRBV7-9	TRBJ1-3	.	CASRFRGGNTIYF	TGTGCCAGCAGGTTCAGGGGTGGAAACACCATATATTTT
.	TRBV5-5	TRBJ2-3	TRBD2	CASSLAASGSTDTQYF	TGTGCCAGCAGCTTGGCGGCTAGCGGAAGCACAGATACGCAGTATTTT